The present TCR beta chain was sequenced within a study of cytomegalovirus exposure and HLA in healthy donors. Sequenced by immunoSEQ multiplex PCR; TCRdb stores in-frame clones only, minus some. This sample has about 140,000 clones, with around 90% found just once. Germline V gives CDR1 MNHEY, CDR2 SMNVEV (reference sequence). The CDR3 runs 13 residues. V was trimmed by 4 bases and J by 5 bases, leaving 10 bases between them. The receptor's source is a woman aged 18 to 35 in good health and CMV-seropositive. This chain joins TRBV27 and TRBJ2-3, with a possible D match to TRBD2 (6 bases). Sequenced sample: PBMCs. In DNA, the CDR3 is TGTGCCAGCAGTTGGGGGGACCAAGATACGCAGTATTTT. Translation: CASSWGDQDTQYF.